The next 21 T cell receptor beta chains were all read from a single sample in a study of PD-L1 blockade in urothelial cancer. Method: immunoSEQ multiplex PCR; TCRdb's copy keeps in-frame clones and lacks some. The repertoire has around 100,000 clones, around 90% of them found once; the top ten carry around 4%. Described time point: peripheral blood 6 weeks after treatment start. Sequencing used PBMCs, obtained around atezolizumab (anti-PD-L1) treatment. These receptors originate from a man between 60 and 70 years old with urothelial cancer.

This clone was counted a single time. The rearrangement joins TRBV16 to TRBJ1-2; 7 positions match TRBD1. The CDR3 has 12 amino acids. Germline V gene data show CDR1 as KGHSY and CDR2 as FQNENV. V trimming: 8 bases; J trimming: 6 bases; junction bases outside the gene matches: 6. DNA for the CDR3: TGTGCCAGCGGACGACAGGGCGATGGCTACACCTTC. Protein product: CASGRQGDGYTF. Combining the CDR3 with reference TRBV16 and TRBJ1-2 gives the whole variable domain GEEVAQTPKHLVRGEGQKAKLYCAPIKGHSYVFWYQQVLKNEFKFLISFQNENVFDETGMPKERFSAKCLPNSPCSLEIQATKLEDSAVYFCASGRQGDGYTFGSGTRLTVV.

The chain is built from TRBV29-1 and TRBJ2-3, with 7 bases that match TRBD2. The CDR3 is 17 residues long. The V and J ends lost 1 base and 0 bases, in that order; junction bases with no gene match: 10. Germline V gives CDR1 SQVTM, CDR2 ANQGSEA. Here the CDR3 DNA reads TGCAGCGTTGAAGGGGGGAACAGCGGGGATAGCACAGATACGCAGTATTTT. Its translation is CSVEGGNSGDSTDTQYF.

The V gene is TRBV7-2, the J gene TRBJ1-3; TRBD1 might be the D (5 bases). Germline V gives CDR1 SGHTA, CDR2 FQGNSA. The V gene lost 1 base and the J gene lost 2 bases, with 15 bases spanning the gap. The CDR3 is made up of 17 amino acids. For the CDR3, the DNA is TGTGCCAGCAGCTTAGGTTCCCGGGCAGGGACTGGAAACACCATATATTTT. Protein product: CASSLGSRAGTGNTIYF.

This clone was counted a single time. This sequence joins TRBV5-1 and TRBJ2-1; 10 bases fit TRBD2. There are 15 residues in the CDR3. Germline V gene sequence: CDR1 SGHRS, CDR2 YFSETQ. The V gene end was trimmed by 0 bases and the J gene end by 8 bases; junction bases not matched to a gene: 5. The DNA for the CDR3 is TGCGCCAGCAGCTTGGAGTCTAGCGGGAGTTATGAGCAGTTCTTC. Amino acids: CASSLESSGSYEQFF. The variable domain in full, with the rest retrieved from reference TRBV5-1 and TRBJ2-1, is KAGVTQTPRYLIKTRGQQVTLSCSPISGHRSVSWYQQTPGQGLQFLFEYFSETQRNKGNFPGRFSGRQFSNSRSEMNVSTLELGDSALYLCASSLESSGSYEQFFGPGTRLTVL.

The chain links TRBV7-9 to TRBJ1-5; D unclear. The germline CDR1 and CDR2 sequences are SEHNR and FQNEAQ (reference sequence). CDR3 size: 15 residues. V was shortened by 2 bases and J by 0 bases, with 8 bases between the two germline ends. The CDR3: CASSLRGNSNQPQHF. The CDR3 DNA follows: TGTGCCAGCAGCTTACGGGGAAATAGCAATCAGCCCCAGCATTTT.

This sequence joins TRBV6-5 and TRBJ2-3; a weak D match, TRBD2 (6 bases). Trimming pared 6 bases from V and 2 bases from J, leaving 12 bases between. Germline V gene sequence: CDR1 MNHEY, CDR2 SVGAGI. The CDR3 runs 14 residues. DNA of the CDR3: TGTGCCAGCAGGAAGGGACTTTACACAGATACGCAGTATTTT. Amino acids: CASRKGLYTDTQYF.

The V gene is TRBV10-3, the J gene TRBJ2-7; 7 bases agree with TRBD1. Germline V CDR1 and CDR2: ENHRY, SYGVKD. V lost 4 bases and J lost 5; bases outside the gene matches: 5. The CDR3 length is 13 residues. The CDR3 loop reads CAISGGRGNEQYF. The CDR3 nucleotides read TGTGCCATCAGTGGGGGCAGGGGGAACGAGCAGTACTTC.

The chain has TRBV5-4 and TRBJ2-3; 7 positions match TRBD1. The V gene end was trimmed by 0 bases and the J gene end by 0 bases; junction bases not matched to a gene: 4. Germline V lookup: CDR1 SGHNT, CDR2 YYREEE (reference sequence). The CDR3 extends over 16 amino acids. The CDR3 DNA is TGTGCCAGCAGCTTGGGGCCCAGGGGGAGCACAGATACGCAGTATTTT. Translation gives CASSLGPRGSTDTQYF.

The rearrangement uses TRBV27 and TRBJ2-7; 7 nucleotides match TRBD2. The V and J ends lost 7 bases and 7 bases, in that order; junction bases with no gene match: 16. CDR1 is MNHEY and CDR2 is SMNVEV in the germline V gene (reference sequence). The CDR3 has 15 residues. Here the CDR3 DNA reads TGTGCCAGCATGAGGAGCGGGGCTTATCTAGGAGAGCAGTACTTC. Protein: CASMRSGAYLGEQYF.

The V and J genes are TRBV7-2 and TRBJ2-3; 11 nucleotides align to TRBD2. Germline trimming cut 3 bases from V and 4 bases from J; bases unmatched to any gene: 6. The length of the CDR3 is 16 residues. Germline CDR1 SGHTA, CDR2 FQGNSA. CDR3 sequence reads: CASSFSGGAQADTQYF. The CDR3 nucleotides read TGTGCCAGCAGCTTTAGCGGGGGGGCTCAAGCAGATACGCAGTATTTT.

The chain employs TRBV6-5 and TRBJ1-2, with 11 nucleotides matching TRBD1. V shed 0 bases and J 8 bases; nucleotides not matched to a gene: 8. Per germline, CDR1 MNHEY and CDR2 SVGAGI. The CDR3 is made up of 16 amino acids. CDR3 sequence: CASSYSIGTGGLGYTF. DNA for the CDR3: TGTGCCAGCAGTTACTCGATAGGGACAGGGGGTTTGGGCTACACCTTC.

This chain links TRBV7-2 with TRBJ1-2; TRBD1 aligns across 9 bases. Per the germline V gene, CDR1 is SGHTA and CDR2 is FQGNSA. The CDR3 consists of 13 residues. Trimming at V came to 1 base and at J to 8 bases, leaving 2 bases not matched to a gene. The CDR3 DNA follows: TGTGCCAGCAGCTTAGGGGGACAGGGCGGCTACACCTTC. Translated, it gives CASSLGGQGGYTF.

This chain uses TRBV2 with TRBJ1-4; 7 bases are a match to TRBD1. The germline CDR1 and CDR2 sequences are SNHLY and FYNNEI. Losses at the gene ends were 4 bases for V and 5 bases for J; bases not matched to a gene: 13. The CDR3 loop spans 17 amino acids. Written as DNA, the CDR3 is TGTGCCAGCAGTGTCGGGACAGACGTCCGGAGGAATGAAAAACTGTTTTTT. Translation gives CASSVGTDVRRNEKLFF. The complete variable domain, with remaining parts taken from reference TRBV2 and TRBJ1-4, reads EPEVTQTPSHQVTQMGQEVILRCVPISNHLYFYWYRQILGQKVEFLVSFYNNEISEKSEIFDDQFSVERPDGSNFTLKIRSTKLEDSAMYFCASSVGTDVRRNEKLFFGSGTQLSVL.

DNA of the CDR3: TGTGCCAGCAGTGAAGAGGAGGGGACGGGAGGCTACACCTTC. Its protein product is CASSEEEGTGGYTF. The V call is TRBV6-1, the J call TRBJ1-2; TRBD1 is a possible D gene (5 bases). The germline CDR1 and CDR2 sequences are MNHNS and SASEGT. The CDR3 has 14 residues. Trimming removed 1 base from V and 8 bases from J, with 14 bases in between.

V usage is TRBV29-1 and J usage is TRBJ2-1, with 7 nucleotides matching TRBD1. This CDR3 spans 14 amino acids. The J segment lost 6 bases and the V segment lost 6 bases, leaving 11 bases of the junction unmatched. The germline V gene encodes CDR1 SQVTM and CDR2 ANQGSEA. CDR3 in amino acids: CSVATGTTVNEQFF. CDR3 sequence (DNA): TGCAGCGTGGCGACAGGGACCACCGTCAATGAGCAGTTCTTC.

This clone was seen only once. The chain employs TRBV19 and TRBJ2-6; D perhaps matches TRBD1 (6 bases). The CDR3 is made up of 15 amino acids. V gave up 4 bases and J gave up 0 bases, with 7 bases separating them. Per the germline V gene, CDR1 is LNHDA and CDR2 is SQIVND (reference sequence). The CDR3 coding sequence is TGTGCCAGTAGTAGACAGGTCTCTGGGGCCAACGTCCTGACTTTC. Amino acids: CASSRQVSGANVLTF.

The chain couples TRBV9 to TRBJ2-3, with 7 bases fitting TRBD2. V dropped 4 bases and J dropped 4; count of bases not matched to a gene: 9. CDR3 length: 15 amino acids. Germline V gene sequence: CDR1 SGDLS, CDR2 YYNGEE. CDR3 nucleotides: TGTGCCAGCAGCTATCGGACTAGTACGGCAGATACGCAGTATTTT. This translates into CASSYRTSTADTQYF.

The chain couples TRBV5-1 to TRBJ2-2; 8 nucleotides agree with TRBD1. Germline V gives CDR1 SGHRS, CDR2 YFSETQ. With 2 bases clipped from V and 3 bases from J, the junction kept 6 bases outside the gene matches. There are 16 residues in the CDR3. CDR3 nucleotides: TGCGCCAGCAGCTTAACAGGGGGTGCTGACACCGGGGAGCTGTTTTTT. It translates to CASSLTGGADTGELFF.

The rearrangement joins TRBV5-1 to TRBJ2-1, with 10 bases matching TRBD2. V lost 4 bases and J lost 4; bases outside the gene matches: 2. This CDR3 is 14 amino acids long. Germline V CDR1 and CDR2: SGHRS, YFSETQ. The CDR3 is CASSGTSEYNEQFF. The CDR3 DNA is TGCGCCAGCAGCGGGACTAGCGAATACAATGAGCAGTTCTTC. Variable domain in full (rest from reference TRBV5-1 and TRBJ2-1): KAGVTQTPRYLIKTRGQQVTLSCSPISGHRSVSWYQQTPGQGLQFLFEYFSETQRNKGNFPGRFSGRQFSNSRSEMNVSTLELGDSALYLCASSGTSEYNEQFFGPGTRLTVL.

The chain links TRBV2 to TRBJ2-1, with TRBD2 matching over 10 bases. With V trimmed by 6 bases and J by 4 bases, 9 bases remained unmatched. The CDR3 is 16 amino acids. Germline V gene lookup returns CDR1 SNHLY and CDR2 FYNNEI. DNA for the CDR3: TGTGCCAGCAGACGCACCGGGACTAGCGATTACAATGAGCAGTTCTTC. Amino acids: CASRRTGTSDYNEQFF. The full variable domain, its missing parts supplied by reference TRBV2 and TRBJ2-1, is EPEVTQTPSHQVTQMGQEVILRCVPISNHLYFYWYRQILGQKVEFLVSFYNNEISEKSEIFDDQFSVERPDGSNFTLKIRSTKLEDSAMYFCASRRTGTSDYNEQFFGPGTRLTVL.

V is TRBV7-4 and J is TRBJ1-5, with D uncertain. V lost 5 bases and J lost 0, with 23 bases in between. In germline, CDR1 is SGHVT, CDR2 SQSDAQ. This CDR3 region has 19 residues. The CDR3 sequence: CASSPPTGFRDSSNQPQHF. CDR3 bases: TGTGCCAGCAGCCCTCCTACGGGGTTCCGCGATAGTAGCAATCAGCCCCAGCATTTT.